The next 15 T cell receptor beta chains were all read from a single sample in a study of cytomegalovirus exposure and HLA in healthy donors. Use of 60 Vbeta and 13 Jbeta primers characterized the PCR. Repertoires were generated with immunoSEQ multiplex PCR, while TCRdb's copy carries only in-frame clones and drops some. Among around 150,000 clones listed, approximately 80% were seen once. The specimen sequenced was PBMCs. The receptor set was obtained from a man aged 50 to 60 in good health and CMV-seropositive.

This chain connects TRBV4-1 to TRBJ1-1; D unresolved. The germline V gene has CDR1 MGHRA and CDR2 YSYEKL. The CDR3 consists of 18 residues. Deletions cut 3 bases from V and 3 bases from J, with 23 bases between. The CDR3 here is CASSHSAEWYRGYTEAFF. The CDR3 nucleotides read TGCGCCAGCAGCCATTCCGCAGAATGGTACCGGGGTTACACTGAAGCTTTCTTT.

The CDR3 reads CASSQAQGDEKLFF. DNA of the CDR3: TGCGCCAGCAGCCAAGCCCAGGGCGACGAAAAACTGTTTTTT. This chain connects TRBV4-1 to TRBJ1-4; possibly TRBD1 for D (5 bases). The CDR3 loop spans 14 amino acids. Trimming took off 1 base at V and 8 bases at J, with 11 bases between the two ends. Germline CDR1 MGHRA, CDR2 YSYEKL.

CDR3 bases: TGTGCCAGCAGCTTTGGCGGGGCTGAAGCTTTCTTT. It specifies CASSFGGAEAFF. V gene TRBV7-9 combines with J gene TRBJ1-1; D remains unclear. Germline CDR1 SEHNR, CDR2 FQNEAQ (reference sequence). Trimming shortened V by 3 bases and J by 6 bases, and 8 bases separated the two germline ends. The CDR3 covers 12 residues.

The V and J genes are TRBV11-3 and TRBJ2-1, with 9 nucleotides matching TRBD1. This CDR3 comprises 16 residues. The junction had 9 bases not matched to a gene; V was cut back by 5 bases and J by 4 bases. Germline V gives CDR1 SGHNT, CDR2 YENEEA. The CDR3 region has the DNA TGTGCCAGCAGCGTACACGGGACAGGGACTTACAATGAGCAGTTCTTC. This sequence encodes CASSVHGTGTYNEQFF.

This chain links TRBV5-1 with TRBJ2-5; TRBD1 agrees at 8 bases. CDR1 and CDR2 from the germline V gene are SGHRS and YFSETQ. The CDR3 is 14 amino acids. V was pared by 4 bases and J by 5 bases, with 7 bases of the junction left unmatched. CDR3 sequence: CASSETGEGETQYF. The CDR3 nucleotides are TGCGCCAGCAGCGAGACAGGGGAAGGTGAGACCCAGTACTTC. Combining the CDR3 with reference TRBV5-1 and TRBJ2-5 gives the whole variable domain KAGVTQTPRYLIKTRGQQVTLSCSPISGHRSVSWYQQTPGQGLQFLFEYFSETQRNKGNFPGRFSGRQFSNSRSEMNVSTLELGDSALYLCASSETGEGETQYFGPGTRLLVL.

The rearrangement joins TRBV2 to TRBJ1-2; 8 nucleotides line up with TRBD1. Germline V gene sequence: CDR1 SNHLY, CDR2 FYNNEI. CDR3 length equals 15 residues. V dropped 6 bases and J dropped 2; count of bases not matched to a gene: 8. The CDR3 region has the DNA TGTGCCAGCAGGGACAGGGACAGTTACAACTATGGCTACACCTTC. Encoded protein: CASRDRDSYNYGYTF.

This clone was counted a single time. The chain joins TRBV5-5 to TRBJ2-2; unclear D gene. This CDR3 region has 15 residues. V was cut by 0 bases and J by 2 bases, with 8 bases left in between. Germline values: CDR1 SGHKS, CDR2 YYEKEE (reference sequence). CDR3 nucleotide sequence: TGTGCCAGCAGCTTGGTACAACTAAACACCGGGGAGCTGTTTTTT. It translates to CASSLVQLNTGELFF.

V is TRBV5-1 and J is TRBJ2-2, with TRBD1 matching 9 bases. The V segment lost 2 bases and the J segment 1 base; nucleotides outside the gene matches: 6. The length of the CDR3 is 17 residues. Looked up from germline, CDR1 is SGHRS and CDR2 is YFSETQ. The chain's CDR3 is CASSFSRGQGNTGELFF. CDR3 bases: TGCGCCAGCAGCTTTTCCCGGGGACAGGGGAACACCGGGGAGCTGTTTTTT.

Only a few counts were recorded for this clone. This rearrangement joins TRBV7-2 to TRBJ1-2; 7 bases line up with TRBD1. Trimming cost V 5 bases and J 7 bases; bases outside gene matches: 4. This CDR3 has 12 amino acids. Germline V gene sequence: CDR1 SGHTA, CDR2 FQGNSA. This CDR3 reads CASSTRDSGYTF. The CDR3 nucleotides are TGTGCCAGCAGCACCCGGGACAGTGGCTACACCTTC. The variable domain in full, completed from reference TRBV7-2 and TRBJ1-2, reads GAGVSQSPSNKVTEKGKDVELRCDPISGHTALYWYRQSLGQGLEFLIYFQGNSAPDKSGLPSDRFSAERTGGSVSTLTIQRTQQEDSAVYLCASSTRDSGYTFGSGTRLTVV.

The V call is TRBV7-9, the J call TRBJ1-1; perhaps TRBD1 as D (5 bases). This CDR3 spans 13 amino acids. Trimming stripped 6 bases from V and 0 bases from J, with 8 bases between. CDR1 SEHNR and CDR2 FQNEAQ come from the germline V gene (reference sequence). This CDR3 reads CASSETVNTEAFF. The CDR3 region has the DNA TGTGCCAGCAGTGAGACAGTGAACACTGAAGCTTTCTTT.

The J gene is TRBJ2-5, the V gene TRBV7-2; D unresolved. This CDR3 has 14 amino acids. Between the trimmed V and J ends, which lost 3 bases and 2 bases, there was a span of 10 bases. The germline gives CDR1 SGHTA, CDR2 FQGNSA. CDR3 DNA sequence: TGTGCCAGCAGCTTCGTCGGCAGGCAAGAGACCCAGTACTTC. Translation: CASSFVGRQETQYF.

The chain links TRBV14 to TRBJ2-1, with 8 bases that match TRBD2. With V trimmed by 3 bases and J by 1 base, 5 bases remained unmatched. The CDR3 contains 16 residues. Germline V lookup: CDR1 SGHDN, CDR2 FVKESK. CDR3: CASSQGAGVSYNEQFF. CDR3 bases: TGTGCCAGCAGCCAGGGAGCGGGGGTGTCCTACAATGAGCAGTTCTTC.

The chain uses TRBV19 and TRBJ2-7, with unresolved D. The CDR3 sequence is 13 residues long. CDR1 is LNHDA, CDR2 SQIVND, per germline (reference sequence). Trimming took off 2 bases at V and 3 bases at J, with 8 bases between the two ends. CDR3: CASSIRPDYEQYV. Written as DNA, the CDR3 is TGTGCCAGTAGTATAAGGCCAGACTACGAGCAGTACGTC.

This clone was observed a single time. This rearrangement joins TRBV19 to TRBJ1-5; 8 bases fit TRBD1. This CDR3 spans 15 amino acids. Germline CDR1 is LNHDA and CDR2 is SQIVND (reference sequence). After removal of 6 bases from V and 6 bases from J, the junction contained 10 bases not matched to a gene. The CDR3 spells CASRSVDRGPQPQHF. CDR3 coding DNA: TGTGCCAGTAGATCCGTTGACAGGGGACCTCAGCCCCAGCATTTT. Full variable domain (missing parts from reference TRBV19 and TRBJ1-5): DGGITQSPKYLFRKEGQNVTLSCEQNLNHDAMYWYRQDPGQGLRLIYYSQIVNDFQKGDIAEGYSVSREKKESFPLTVTSAQKNPTAFYLCASRSVDRGPQPQHFGDGTRLSIL.

In the case of this clone: The same CDR3 can be traced to other DNA sequences in this sample. V usage is TRBV19 and J usage is TRBJ2-2, with 11 bases identical to TRBD2. The junction had 1 base not matched to a gene; V was cut back by 2 bases and J by 5 bases. Germline V gene sequence: CDR1 LNHDA, CDR2 SQIVND (reference sequence). The CDR3 covers 15 residues. In DNA form, the CDR3 reads TGTGCCAGTAGTATACTAGCGGGAGGTACCGGGGAGCTGTTTTTT. It translates to CASSILAGGTGELFF.